What follows describes a single T cell receptor (beta chain). This sample is drawn from a study of cytomegalovirus exposure and HLA in healthy donors. Primers included in the PCR were 60 Vbeta and 13 Jbeta primers. Here immunoSEQ multiplex PCR was the method, and the copy in TCRdb shows in-frame clones only, minus some. Counted here are 200,000 or so clones, about 88% occurring once; the ten biggest clones make up approximately 0.23%. The material sequenced was PBMCs. This TCR came from a girl less than two years old in good health and CMV-seronegative.

CDR3 in amino acids: CASSFSAGASTDTQYF. The CDR3 DNA is TGTGCCAGCAGCTTTTCGGCGGGAGCTAGCACAGATACGCAGTATTTT. V is TRBV7-2 and J is TRBJ2-3, with 7 bases fitting TRBD2. The CDR3 extends over 16 amino acids. V shed 3 bases and J 0 bases; nucleotides not matched to a gene: 6. In germline, CDR1 is SGHTA, CDR2 FQGNSA.